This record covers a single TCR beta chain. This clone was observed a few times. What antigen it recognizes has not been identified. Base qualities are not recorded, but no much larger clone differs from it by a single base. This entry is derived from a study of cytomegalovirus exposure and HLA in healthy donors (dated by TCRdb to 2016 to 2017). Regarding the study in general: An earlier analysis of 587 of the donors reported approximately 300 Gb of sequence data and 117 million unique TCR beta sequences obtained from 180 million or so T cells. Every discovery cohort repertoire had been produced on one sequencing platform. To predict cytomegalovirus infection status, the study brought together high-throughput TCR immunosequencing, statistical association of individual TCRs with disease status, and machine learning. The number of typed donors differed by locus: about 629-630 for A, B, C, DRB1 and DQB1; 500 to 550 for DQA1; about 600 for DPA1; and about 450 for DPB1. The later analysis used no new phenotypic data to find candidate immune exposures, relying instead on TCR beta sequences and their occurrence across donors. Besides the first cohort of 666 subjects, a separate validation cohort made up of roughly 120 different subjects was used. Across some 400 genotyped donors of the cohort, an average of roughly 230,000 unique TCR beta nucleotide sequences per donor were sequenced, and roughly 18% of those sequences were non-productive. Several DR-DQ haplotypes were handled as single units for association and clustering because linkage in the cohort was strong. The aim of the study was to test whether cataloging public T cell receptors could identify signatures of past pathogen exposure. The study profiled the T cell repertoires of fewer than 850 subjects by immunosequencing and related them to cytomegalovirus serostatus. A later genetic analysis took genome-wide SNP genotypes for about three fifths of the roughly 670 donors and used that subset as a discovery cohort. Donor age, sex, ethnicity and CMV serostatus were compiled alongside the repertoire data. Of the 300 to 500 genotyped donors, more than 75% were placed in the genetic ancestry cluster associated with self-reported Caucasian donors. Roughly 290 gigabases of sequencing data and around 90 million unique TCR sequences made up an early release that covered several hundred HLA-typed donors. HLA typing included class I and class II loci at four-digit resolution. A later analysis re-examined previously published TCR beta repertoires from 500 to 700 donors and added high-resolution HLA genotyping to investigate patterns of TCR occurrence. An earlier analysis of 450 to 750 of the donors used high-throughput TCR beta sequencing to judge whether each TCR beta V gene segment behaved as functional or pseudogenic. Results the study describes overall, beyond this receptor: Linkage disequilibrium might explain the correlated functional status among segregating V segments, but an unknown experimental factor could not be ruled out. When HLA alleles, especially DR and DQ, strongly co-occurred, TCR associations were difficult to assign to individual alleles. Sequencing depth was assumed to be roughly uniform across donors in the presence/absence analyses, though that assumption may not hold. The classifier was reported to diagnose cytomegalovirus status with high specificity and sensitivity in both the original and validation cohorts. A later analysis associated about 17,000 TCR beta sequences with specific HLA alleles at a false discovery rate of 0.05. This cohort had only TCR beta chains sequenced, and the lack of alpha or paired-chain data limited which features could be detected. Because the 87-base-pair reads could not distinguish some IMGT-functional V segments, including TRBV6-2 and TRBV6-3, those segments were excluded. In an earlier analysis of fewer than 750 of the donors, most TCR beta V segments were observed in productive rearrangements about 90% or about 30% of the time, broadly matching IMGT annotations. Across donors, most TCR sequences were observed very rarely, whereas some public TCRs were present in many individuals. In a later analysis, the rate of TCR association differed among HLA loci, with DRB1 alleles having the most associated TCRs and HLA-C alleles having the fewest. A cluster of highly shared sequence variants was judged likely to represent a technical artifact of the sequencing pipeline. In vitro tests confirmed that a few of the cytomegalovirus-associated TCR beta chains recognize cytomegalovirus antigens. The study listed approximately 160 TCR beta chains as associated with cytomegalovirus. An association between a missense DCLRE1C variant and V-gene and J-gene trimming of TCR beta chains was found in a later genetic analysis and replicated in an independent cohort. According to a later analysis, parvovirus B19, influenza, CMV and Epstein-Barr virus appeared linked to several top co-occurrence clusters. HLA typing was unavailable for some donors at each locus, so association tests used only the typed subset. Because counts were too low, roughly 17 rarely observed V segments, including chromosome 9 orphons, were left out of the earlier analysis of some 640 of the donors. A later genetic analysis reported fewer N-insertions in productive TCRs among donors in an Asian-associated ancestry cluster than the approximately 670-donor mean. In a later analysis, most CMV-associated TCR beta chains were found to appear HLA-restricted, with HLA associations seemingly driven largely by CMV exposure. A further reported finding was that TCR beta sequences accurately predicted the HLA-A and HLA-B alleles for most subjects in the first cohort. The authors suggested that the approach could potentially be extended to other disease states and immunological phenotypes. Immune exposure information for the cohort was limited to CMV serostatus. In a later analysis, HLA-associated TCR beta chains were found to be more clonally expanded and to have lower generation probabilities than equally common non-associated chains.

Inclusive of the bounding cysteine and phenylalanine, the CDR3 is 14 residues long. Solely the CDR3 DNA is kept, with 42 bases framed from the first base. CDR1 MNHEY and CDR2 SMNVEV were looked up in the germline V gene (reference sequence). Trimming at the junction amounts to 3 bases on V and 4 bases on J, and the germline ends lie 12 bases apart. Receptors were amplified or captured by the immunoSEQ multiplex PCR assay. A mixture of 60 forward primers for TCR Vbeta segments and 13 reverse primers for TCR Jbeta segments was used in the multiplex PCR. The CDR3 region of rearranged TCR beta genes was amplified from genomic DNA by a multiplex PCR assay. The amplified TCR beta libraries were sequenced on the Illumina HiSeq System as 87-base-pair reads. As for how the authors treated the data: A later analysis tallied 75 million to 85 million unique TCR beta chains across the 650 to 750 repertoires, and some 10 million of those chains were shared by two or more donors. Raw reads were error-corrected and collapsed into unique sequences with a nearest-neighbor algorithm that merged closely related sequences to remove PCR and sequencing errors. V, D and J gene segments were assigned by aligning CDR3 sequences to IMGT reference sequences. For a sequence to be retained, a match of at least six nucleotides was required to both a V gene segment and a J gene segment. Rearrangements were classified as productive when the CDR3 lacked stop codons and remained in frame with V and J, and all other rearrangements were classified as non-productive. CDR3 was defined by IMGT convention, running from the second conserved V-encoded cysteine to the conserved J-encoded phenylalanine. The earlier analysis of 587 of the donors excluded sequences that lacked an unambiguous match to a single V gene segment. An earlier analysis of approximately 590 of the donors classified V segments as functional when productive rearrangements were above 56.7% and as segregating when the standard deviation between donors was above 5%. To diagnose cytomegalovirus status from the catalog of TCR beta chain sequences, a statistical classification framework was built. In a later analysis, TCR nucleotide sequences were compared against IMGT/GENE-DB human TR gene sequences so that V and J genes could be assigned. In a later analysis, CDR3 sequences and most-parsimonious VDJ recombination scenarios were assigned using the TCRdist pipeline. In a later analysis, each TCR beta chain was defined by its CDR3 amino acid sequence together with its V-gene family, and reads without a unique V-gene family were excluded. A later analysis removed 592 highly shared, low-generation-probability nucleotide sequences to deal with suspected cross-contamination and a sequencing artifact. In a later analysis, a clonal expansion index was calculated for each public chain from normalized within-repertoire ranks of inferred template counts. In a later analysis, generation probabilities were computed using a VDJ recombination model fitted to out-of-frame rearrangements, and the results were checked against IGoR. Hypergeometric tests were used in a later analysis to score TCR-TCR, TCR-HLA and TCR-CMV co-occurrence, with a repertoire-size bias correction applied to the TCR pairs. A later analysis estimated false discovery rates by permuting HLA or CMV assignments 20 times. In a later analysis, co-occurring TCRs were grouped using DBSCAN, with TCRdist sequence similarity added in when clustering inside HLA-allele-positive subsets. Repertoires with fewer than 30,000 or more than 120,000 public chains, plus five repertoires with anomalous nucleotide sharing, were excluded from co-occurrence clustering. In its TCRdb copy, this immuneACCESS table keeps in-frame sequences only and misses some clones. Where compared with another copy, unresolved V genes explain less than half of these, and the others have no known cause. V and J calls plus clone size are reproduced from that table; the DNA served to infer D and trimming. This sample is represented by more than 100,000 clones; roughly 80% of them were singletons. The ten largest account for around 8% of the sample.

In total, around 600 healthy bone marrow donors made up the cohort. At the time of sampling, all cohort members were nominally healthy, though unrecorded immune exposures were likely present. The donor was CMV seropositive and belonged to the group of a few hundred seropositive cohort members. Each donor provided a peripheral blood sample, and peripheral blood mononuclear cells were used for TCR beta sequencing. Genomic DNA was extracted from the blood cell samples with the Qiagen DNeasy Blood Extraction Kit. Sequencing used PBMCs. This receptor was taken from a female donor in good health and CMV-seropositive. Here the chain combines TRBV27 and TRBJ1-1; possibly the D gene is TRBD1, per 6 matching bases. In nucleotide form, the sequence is TGTGCCAGCAGTTTCAGTGGCAGGGGCACTGAAGCTTTCTTT. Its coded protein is CASSFSGRGTEAFF.